Listed here is a single T cell receptor beta chain. The target antigen is unknown. Per the study methods: Clinicopathological groups of papillary thyroid cancer showed CDR3 differences that were used to build a distant-metastasis classifier. TCRdb re-called the PCR reads through MiXCR. V and J calls and clone size were set by TCRdb, not the authors. The table has roughly 40,000 clones, roughly a sixth seen once; the top ten hold roughly 6.2%. The CDR3 has 14 amino acids. The trim removed 8 bases at V and 7 bases at J, leaving 7 bases unmatched. Per germline, CDR1 MNHNS and CDR2 SASEGT. This entry is derived from a study of metastatic and nonmetastatic thyroid tumors. Study summary: Repertoires from malignant and benign thyroid patients were compared across blood and tumor or nodule tissue. Broader study findings: It was reported that TCR beta diversity was significantly higher in malignant thyroid tumors than benign nodules, in blood and tumor.

Patients were all untreated before their thyroid surgery. Material for sequencing was blood. The gene calls are TRBV6-1 and TRBJ2-3; 12 nucleotides line up with TRBD1. The sequence was obtained from a male donor with papillary thyroid cancer or a benign thyroid nodule (not recorded which). Some clones in this sample may be carry-over from other donors' samples. The DNA for the CDR3 is TGTGCCAGCGGGACAGGGGGCGGATCATATACGCAGTATTTT. Encoded protein: CASGTGGGSYTQYF.